Listed below are T cell receptor beta chains from one sample, sequenced in a study of blood T cells in healthy people across ages. In TCRdb, the 5' RACE reads were re-called with MiXCR into one record per CDR3 protein. The sample contains over 1.5 million distinct CDR3 sequences, about 49% of which appear only once. The sequenced sample consisted of blood. The receptors were sampled from a woman aged 40 to 50 in good health. Both conserved end residues are part of each CDR3. The D gene is left open where the match is weak. Part of the rows lack a size; the others show once, few, many or a class for expanded clones.

TGTGCCTGCCAGAGGACCCACTTGCAGTACTTC,CACQRTHLQYF,-,-,TRBV25-1,TRBJ2-7
TGTGCCAGCAGTGGACCCTCAGGGTACTACGAGCAGTACTTC,CASSGPSGYYEQYF,-,-,TRBV2,TRBJ2-7
TGTGCCAGCAGATCGTGGAGCGGGGACTCCTATAATTCACCCCTCCACTTT,CASRSWSGDSYNSPLHF,once,-,TRBV7-8,TRBJ1-6
TGTGCCAGCAGCTTGGGTCAGGGTTGGGGTATCAATCAGCCCCAGCATTTT,CASSLGQGWGINQPQHF,-,-,TRBV5-6,TRBJ1-5
TGCGCCAGCAGCCAAGTCGGGACAGGGGGCTACAATGAGCAGTTCTTC,CASSQVGTGGYNEQFF,few,TRBD1,TRBV4-3,TRBJ2-1
TGCAGTACTACCTCAGGGGATCACTATGGCTACACCTTC,CSTTSGDHYGYTF,-,-,TRBV20-1,TRBJ1-2
TGTGCCAGCAGGGGGTACAGCGGGGGATTCACAGATACGCAGTATTTT,CASRGYSGGFTDTQYF,-,TRBD2,TRBV27,TRBJ2-3
TGTGCCAGCAGTGAGGCTAGGCTACAAGAGACCCAGTACTTC,CASSEARLQETQYF,few,-,TRBV2,TRBJ2-5
TGTGCCAGCAGTTTATCAAAAGGGCGCGTGCCCTATGAGCAGTTCTTC,CASSLSKGRVPYEQFF,-,-,TRBV27,TRBJ2-1
TGCAGCGTTGAAGATCCGGGGGTGCCGCAGTATTTT,CSVEDPGVPQYF,few,-,TRBV29-1,TRBJ2-3